This T cell receptor (beta chain) was sequenced for a study of radiotherapy plus CTLA-4 blockade in lung cancer. Clones were sequenced by immunoSEQ multiplex PCR, and TCRdb holds only the in-frame ones, with some missing. Among tens of thousands of clones listed, about 70% were seen once. This clone was seen repeatedly, ten times or more. Compared with germline, one end of the junction differs, possibly owing to a read error. Sequences were derived from peripheral blood, sampled from a patient treated with radiotherapy plus ipilimumab. The TCR sequence derives from a human donor with non-small cell lung cancer whose response to radiotherapy plus ipilimumab could not be evaluated.

The CDR3: CASSRTTQGAQDF. As DNA, the CDR3 is TGTGCCAGCAGTAGAACCACCCAGGGGGCGCAGGACTTC. The chain combines TRBV7-2 with TRBJ2-4, with 8 bases matching TRBD1. Germline V gene data show CDR1 as SGHTA and CDR2 as FQGNSA. The CDR3 length is 13 residues. The variable domain in full, with the rest retrieved from reference TRBV7-2 and TRBJ2-4, is GAGVSQSPSNKVTEKGKDVELRCDPISGHTALYWYRQSLGQGLEFLIYFQGNSAPDKSGLPSDRFSAERTGGSVSTLTIQRTQQEDSAVYLCASSRTTQGAQDFGAGTRLSVL.